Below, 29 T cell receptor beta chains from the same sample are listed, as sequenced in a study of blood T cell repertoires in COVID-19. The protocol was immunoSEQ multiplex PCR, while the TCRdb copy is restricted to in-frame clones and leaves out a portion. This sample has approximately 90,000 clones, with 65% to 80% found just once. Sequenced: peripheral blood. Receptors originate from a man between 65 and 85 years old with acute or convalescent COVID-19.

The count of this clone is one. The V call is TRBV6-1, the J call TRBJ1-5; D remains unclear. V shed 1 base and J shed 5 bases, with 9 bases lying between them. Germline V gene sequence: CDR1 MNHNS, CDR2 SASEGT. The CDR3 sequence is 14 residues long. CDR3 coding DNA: TGTGCCAGCAGTGAAGTCCACCCGGATCAGCCCCAGCATTTT. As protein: CASSEVHPDQPQHF.

CDR3 protein: CASNPGQGSYGYTF. For the CDR3, the DNA is TGTGCCAGCAACCCGGGACAGGGCTCCTATGGCTACACCTTC. J is TRBJ1-2 and V is TRBV2; 9 bases agree with TRBD1. CDR3 length: 14 residues. Germline V gene sequence: CDR1 SNHLY, CDR2 FYNNEI. V dropped 7 bases and J dropped 4; count of bases not matched to a gene: 7.

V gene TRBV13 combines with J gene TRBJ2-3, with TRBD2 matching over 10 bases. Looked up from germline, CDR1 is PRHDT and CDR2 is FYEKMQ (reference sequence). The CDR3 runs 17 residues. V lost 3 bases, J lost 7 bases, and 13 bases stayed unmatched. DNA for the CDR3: TGTGCCAGCAGCTTCCGGCCTACTAGCGGGGTATCCCATACGCAGTATTTT. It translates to CASSFRPTSGVSHTQYF.

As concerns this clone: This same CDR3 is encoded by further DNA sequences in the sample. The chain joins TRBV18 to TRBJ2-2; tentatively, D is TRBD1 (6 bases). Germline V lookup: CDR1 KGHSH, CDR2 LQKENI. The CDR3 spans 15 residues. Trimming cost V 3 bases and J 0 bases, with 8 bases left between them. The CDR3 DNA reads TGTGCCAGCTCACCCGACAGGACGAACACCGGGGAGCTGTTTTTT. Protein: CASSPDRTNTGELFF.

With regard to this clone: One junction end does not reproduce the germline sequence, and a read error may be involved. CDR3 DNA sequence: TGTGCCAGCAGTGAAATTTGGGGAGAGGCCCAGTACTTC. Translating it yields CASSEIWGEAQYF. The rearrangement uses TRBV2 and TRBJ2-5; tentative D call: TRBD2 (5 bases). CDR1 and CDR2 from the germline V gene are SNHLY and FYNNEI. The CDR3 sequence is 13 residues long. The whole variable domain, remainder taken from reference TRBV2 and TRBJ2-5, is EPEVTQTPSHQVTQMGQEVILRCVPISNHLYFYWYRQILGQKVEFLVSFYNNEISEKSEIFDDQFSVERPDGSNFTLKIRSTKLEDSAMYFCASSEIWGEAQYFGPGTRLLVL.

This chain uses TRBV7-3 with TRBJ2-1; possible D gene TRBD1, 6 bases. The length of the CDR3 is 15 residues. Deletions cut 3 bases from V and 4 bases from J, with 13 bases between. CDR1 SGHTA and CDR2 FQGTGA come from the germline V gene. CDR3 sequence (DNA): TGTGCCAGCAGCTTGGACAGAGAAGCGTACAATGAGCAGTTCTTC. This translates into CASSLDREAYNEQFF. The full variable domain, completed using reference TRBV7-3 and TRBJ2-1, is GAGVSQTPSNKVTEKGKYVELRCDPISGHTALYWYRQSLGQGPEFLIYFQGTGAADDSGLPNDRFFAVRPEGSVSTLKIQRTERGDSAVYLCASSLDREAYNEQFFGPGTRLTVL.

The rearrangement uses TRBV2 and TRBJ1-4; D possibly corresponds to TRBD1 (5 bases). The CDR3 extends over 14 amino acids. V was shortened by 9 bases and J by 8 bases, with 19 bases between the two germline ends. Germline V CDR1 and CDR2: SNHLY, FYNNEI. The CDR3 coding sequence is TGTGCCAGTGATGGAGGGGTTATAGGAGAAAAACTGTTTTTT. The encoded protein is CASDGGVIGEKLFF.

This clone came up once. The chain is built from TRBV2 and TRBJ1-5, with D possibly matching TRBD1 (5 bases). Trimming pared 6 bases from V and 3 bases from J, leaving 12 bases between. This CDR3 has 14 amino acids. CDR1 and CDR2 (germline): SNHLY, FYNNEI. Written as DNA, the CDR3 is TGTGCCAGCAGGAAAGGAGGGGACAATCAGCCCCAGCATTTT. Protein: CASRKGGDNQPQHF.

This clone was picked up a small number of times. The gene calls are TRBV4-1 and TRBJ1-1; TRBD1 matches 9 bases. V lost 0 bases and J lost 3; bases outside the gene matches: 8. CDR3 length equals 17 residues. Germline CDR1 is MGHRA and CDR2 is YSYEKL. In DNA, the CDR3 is TGCGCCAGCAGCCAAGATGGGACAGGGAGGTTGGACACTGAAGCTTTCTTT. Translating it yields CASSQDGTGRLDTEAFF.

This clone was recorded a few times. CDR3 sequence: CASSPNSRPNEKLFF. The CDR3 DNA is TGTGCCAGCAGCCCTAATAGCAGACCTAATGAAAAACTGTTTTTT. This chain links TRBV7-6 with TRBJ1-4, with D unresolved. Trimming cost V 5 bases and J 3 bases, with 13 bases left between them. In germline, CDR1 is SGHVS, CDR2 FNYEAQ. The CDR3 length is 15 residues.

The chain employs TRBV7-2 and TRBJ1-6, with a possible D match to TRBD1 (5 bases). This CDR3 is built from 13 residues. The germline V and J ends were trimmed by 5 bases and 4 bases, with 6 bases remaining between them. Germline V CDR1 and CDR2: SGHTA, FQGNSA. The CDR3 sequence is CASSPGYNSPLHF. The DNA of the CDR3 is TGTGCCAGCAGCCCAGGGTATAATTCACCCCTCCACTTT.

The chain's CDR3 is CASSPARGPSYEQYF. Here the CDR3 DNA reads TGTGCCAGCAGCCCCGCGCGGGGGCCATCCTACGAGCAGTACTTC. The rearrangement links TRBV7-2 to TRBJ2-7; tentative D call: TRBD2 (7 bases). The ends were cut back, 5 bases at V and 1 base at J, with 15 bases in the middle. There are 15 residues in the CDR3. CDR1 SGHTA and CDR2 FQGNSA come from the germline V gene.

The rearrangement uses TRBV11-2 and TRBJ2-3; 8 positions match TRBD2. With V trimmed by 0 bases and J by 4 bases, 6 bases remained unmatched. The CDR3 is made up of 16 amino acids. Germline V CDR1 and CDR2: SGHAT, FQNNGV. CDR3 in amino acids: CASSLERLANADTQYF. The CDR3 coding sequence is TGTGCCAGCAGCTTAGAGAGACTAGCGAACGCAGATACGCAGTATTTT.

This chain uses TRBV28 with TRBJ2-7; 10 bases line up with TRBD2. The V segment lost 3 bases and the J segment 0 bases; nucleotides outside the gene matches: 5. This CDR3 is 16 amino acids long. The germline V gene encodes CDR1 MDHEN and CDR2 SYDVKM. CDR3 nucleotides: TGTGCCAGCAGTTTTCTACTAGCGGGGCTCTCCTACGAGCAGTACTTC. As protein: CASSFLLAGLSYEQYF.

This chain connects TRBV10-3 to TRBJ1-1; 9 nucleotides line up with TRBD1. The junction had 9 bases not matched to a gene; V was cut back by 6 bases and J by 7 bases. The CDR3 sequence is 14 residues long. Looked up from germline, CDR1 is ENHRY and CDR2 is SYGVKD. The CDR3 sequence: CAISSPGTGIEAFF. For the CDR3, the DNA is TGTGCCATCAGCTCTCCGGGGACAGGGATTGAAGCTTTCTTT.

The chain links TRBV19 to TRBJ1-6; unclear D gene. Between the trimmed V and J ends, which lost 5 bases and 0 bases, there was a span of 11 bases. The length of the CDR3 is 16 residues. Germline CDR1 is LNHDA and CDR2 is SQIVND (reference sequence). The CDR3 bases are TGTGCCAGTAGTCAAGTCGCGAGCTCCTATAATTCACCCCTCCACTTT. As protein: CASSQVASSYNSPLHF.

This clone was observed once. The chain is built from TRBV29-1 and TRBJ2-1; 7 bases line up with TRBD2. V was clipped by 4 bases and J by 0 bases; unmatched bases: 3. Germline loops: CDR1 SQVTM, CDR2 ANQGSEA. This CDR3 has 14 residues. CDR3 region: CSVARGVSYNEQFF. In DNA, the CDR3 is TGCAGCGTTGCCCGGGGGGTCTCCTACAATGAGCAGTTCTTC.

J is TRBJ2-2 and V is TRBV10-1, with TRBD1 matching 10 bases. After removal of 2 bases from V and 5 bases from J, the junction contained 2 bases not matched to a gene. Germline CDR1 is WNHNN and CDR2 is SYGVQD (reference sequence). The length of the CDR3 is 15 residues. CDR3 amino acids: CASSEEGQGTGELFF. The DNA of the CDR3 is TGCGCCAGCAGTGAGGAGGGACAGGGGACCGGGGAGCTGTTTTTT.

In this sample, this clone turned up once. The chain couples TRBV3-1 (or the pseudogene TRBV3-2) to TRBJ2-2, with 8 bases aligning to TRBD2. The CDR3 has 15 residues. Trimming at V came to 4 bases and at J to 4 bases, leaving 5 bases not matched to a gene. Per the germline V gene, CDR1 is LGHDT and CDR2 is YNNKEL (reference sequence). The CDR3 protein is CASSRAGEVTGELFF. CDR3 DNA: TGTGCCAGCAGCCGAGCGGGGGAAGTCACCGGGGAGCTGTTTTTT.

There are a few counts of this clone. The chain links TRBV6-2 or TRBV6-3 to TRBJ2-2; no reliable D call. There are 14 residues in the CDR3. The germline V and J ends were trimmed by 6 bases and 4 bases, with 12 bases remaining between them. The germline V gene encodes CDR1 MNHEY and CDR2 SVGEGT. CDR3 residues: CASSPQPGTGELFF. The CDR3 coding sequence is TGTGCCAGCAGCCCACAACCGGGCACCGGGGAGCTGTTTTTT.

For the CDR3, the DNA is TGTGCCAGCAGTTTCGACAGGGCGGGCTACACCTTC. Encoded protein: CASSFDRAGYTF. The chain carries TRBV28 and TRBJ1-2, with 7 bases matching TRBD1. This CDR3 spans 12 amino acids. The germline CDR1 and CDR2 sequences are MDHEN and SYDVKM. J gave up 8 bases and V 3 bases, and 3 bases lay outside the gene matches.

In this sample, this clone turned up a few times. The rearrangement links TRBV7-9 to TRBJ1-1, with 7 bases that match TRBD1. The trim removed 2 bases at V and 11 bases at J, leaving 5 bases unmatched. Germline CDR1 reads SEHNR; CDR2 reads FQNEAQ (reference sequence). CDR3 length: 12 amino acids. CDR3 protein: CASSLFGQVAFF. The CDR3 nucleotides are TGTGCCAGCAGCTTATTCGGACAGGTCGCTTTCTTT.

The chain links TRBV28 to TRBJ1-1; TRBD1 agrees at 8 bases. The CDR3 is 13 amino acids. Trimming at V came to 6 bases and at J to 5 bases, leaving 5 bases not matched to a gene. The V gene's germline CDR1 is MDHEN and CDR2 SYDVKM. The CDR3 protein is CASSRQGWTEAFF. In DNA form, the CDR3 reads TGTGCCAGCAGCCGACAGGGGTGGACTGAAGCTTTCTTT.

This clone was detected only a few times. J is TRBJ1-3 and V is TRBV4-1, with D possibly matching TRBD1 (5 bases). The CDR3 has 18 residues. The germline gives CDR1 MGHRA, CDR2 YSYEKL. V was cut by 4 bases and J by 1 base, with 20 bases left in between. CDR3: CASSPAGGRVISGNTIYF. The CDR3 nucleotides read TGCGCCAGCAGCCCAGCGGGAGGCAGGGTGATTTCTGGAAACACCATATATTTT.

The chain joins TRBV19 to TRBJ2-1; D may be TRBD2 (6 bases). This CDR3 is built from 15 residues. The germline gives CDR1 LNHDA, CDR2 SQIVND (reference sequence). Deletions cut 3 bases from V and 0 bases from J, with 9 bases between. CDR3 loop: CASSMWGGSYNEQFF. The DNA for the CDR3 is TGTGCCAGTAGTATGTGGGGAGGCTCCTACAATGAGCAGTTCTTC.

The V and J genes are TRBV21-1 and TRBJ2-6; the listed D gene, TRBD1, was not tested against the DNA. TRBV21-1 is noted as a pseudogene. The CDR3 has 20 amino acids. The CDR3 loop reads CARMIYYRDRPSSGANVLTF. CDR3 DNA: TGTGCCAGGATGATTTATTACCGGGACAGGCCAAGCTCTGGGGCCAACGTCCTGACTTTC.

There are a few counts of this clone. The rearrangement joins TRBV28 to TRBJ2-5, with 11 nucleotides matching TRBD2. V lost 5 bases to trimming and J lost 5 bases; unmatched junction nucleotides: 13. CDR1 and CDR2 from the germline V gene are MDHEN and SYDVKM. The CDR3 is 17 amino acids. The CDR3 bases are TGTGCCAGCAGTGCAGACTATGGGACTAGCGGATTGGAGACCCAGTACTTC. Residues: CASSADYGTSGLETQYF.

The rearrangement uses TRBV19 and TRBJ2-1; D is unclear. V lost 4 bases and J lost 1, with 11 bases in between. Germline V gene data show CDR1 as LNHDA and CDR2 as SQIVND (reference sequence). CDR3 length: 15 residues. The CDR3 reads CASSTYSTSYNEQFF. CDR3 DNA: TGTGCCAGTAGTACATACAGTACTTCCTACAATGAGCAGTTCTTC.

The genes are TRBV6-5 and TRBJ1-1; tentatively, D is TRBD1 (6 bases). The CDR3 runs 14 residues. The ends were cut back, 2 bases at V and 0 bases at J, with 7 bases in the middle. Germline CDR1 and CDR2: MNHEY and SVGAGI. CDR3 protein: CASSYGGLNTEAFF. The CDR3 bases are TGTGCCAGCAGTTACGGGGGCCTGAACACTGAAGCTTTCTTT.